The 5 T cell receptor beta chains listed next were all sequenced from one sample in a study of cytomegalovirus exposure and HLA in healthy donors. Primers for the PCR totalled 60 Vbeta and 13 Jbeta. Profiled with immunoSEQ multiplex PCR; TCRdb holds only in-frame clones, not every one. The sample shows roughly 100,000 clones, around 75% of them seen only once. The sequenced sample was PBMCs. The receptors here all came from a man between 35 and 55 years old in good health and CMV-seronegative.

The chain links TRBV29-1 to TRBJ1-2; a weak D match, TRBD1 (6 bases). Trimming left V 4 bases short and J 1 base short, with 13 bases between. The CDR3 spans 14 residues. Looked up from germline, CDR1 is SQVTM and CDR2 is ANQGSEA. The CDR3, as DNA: TGCAGCGTTGGGGAACAGGGATATAACTATGGCTACACCTTC. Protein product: CSVGEQGYNYGYTF.

The CDR3: CASSPNYRALNEKLFF. The CDR3 DNA reads as TGTGCCAGCAGTCCAAACTACAGGGCCCTTAATGAAAAACTGTTTTTT. The V and J genes are TRBV27 and TRBJ1-4, with D perhaps matching TRBD1 (6 bases). Germline-derived CDR1 and CDR2 are MNHEY and SMNVEV (reference sequence). Trimming pared 5 bases from V and 4 bases from J, leaving 17 bases between. This CDR3 region has 16 residues.

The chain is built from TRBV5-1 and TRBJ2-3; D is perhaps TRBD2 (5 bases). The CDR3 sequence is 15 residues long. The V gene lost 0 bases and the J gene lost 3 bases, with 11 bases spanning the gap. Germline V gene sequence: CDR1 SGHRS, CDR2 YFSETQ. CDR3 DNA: TGCGCCAGCAGCTTGGAGCAGCGGTTAACAGATACGCAGTATTTT. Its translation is CASSLEQRLTDTQYF.

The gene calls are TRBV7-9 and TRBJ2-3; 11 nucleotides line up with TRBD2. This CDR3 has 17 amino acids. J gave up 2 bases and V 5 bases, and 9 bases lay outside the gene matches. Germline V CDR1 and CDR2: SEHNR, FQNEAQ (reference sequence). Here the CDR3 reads CASSISGGASHTDTQYF. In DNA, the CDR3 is TGTGCCAGCAGCATTAGCGGGGGGGCTTCCCACACAGATACGCAGTATTTT.

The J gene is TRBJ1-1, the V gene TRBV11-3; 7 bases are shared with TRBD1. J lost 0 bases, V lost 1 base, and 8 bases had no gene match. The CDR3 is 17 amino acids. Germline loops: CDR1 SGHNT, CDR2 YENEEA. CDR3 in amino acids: CASSLAPKGALNTEAFF. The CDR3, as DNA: TGTGCCAGCAGCTTAGCTCCCAAGGGGGCCTTGAACACTGAAGCTTTCTTT.